This T cell receptor beta chain was sequenced during a study of T cells in Graves' hyperthyroidism and ophthalmopathy. For the study at large: Prior to any treatment, at the point of initial diagnosis, peripheral blood was collected.

The investigators amplified TCR beta CDR3 regions from RNA transcripts. First-round RT-PCR targeting the TCR CDR3 was performed with the HTBI primer set. MiXCR, applied by TCRdb to the multiplex PCR reads, yields one record per CDR3 protein. The table has approximately 590,000 distinct CDR3 sequences, 15% to 19% seen once. This clonotype was seen ten or more times. As yet, its antigen is unknown. Germline CDR1 SGHAT, CDR2 FQNNGV. J gave up 9 bases and V 5 bases, and 9 bases lay outside the gene matches. This CDR3 spans 15 amino acids. General study results and limits: Ophthalmopathy cases were set apart from stable hyperthyroidism by a 13 V-J model.

Disease duration under 2 months; hyperthyroidism patients were aged 18 to 65. PBMCs came from 10 ml fresh peripheral blood. The receptor was derived from a woman younger than 45 with Graves' hyperthyroidism. The rearrangement uses TRBV11-2 and TRBJ2-7, with 14 bases matching TRBD2. The sample was blood. The CDR3 loop reads CASSLTSGRASTQYF. In DNA form, the CDR3 reads TGTGCCAGCAGCCTGACTAGCGGGAGGGCCTCGACGCAGTACTTC.